This entry is about one T cell receptor beta chain. The antigen remains unidentified. It was patients with CD8+CD57+ cell expansion by flow cytometry who were chosen for sequencing. Blood samples were obtained from patients who had received no prior therapy. The data were obtained in a study of CD8+CD57+ T cells in acquired aplastic anemia. Looking at the study overall: Average DNA yield from sorted CD4+ and CD8+ cells was around 3.2 ug.

This CDR3 spans 13 amino acids. V was trimmed by 3 bases and J by 2 bases, leaving 8 bases between them. Germline values: CDR1 SEHNR, CDR2 FQNEAQ (reference sequence). Points from the study as a whole: Significant differences in CD8+ Simpson's diversity were not observed between patients and controls.

TCR beta VDJ and CDR3 profiling used genomic DNA as template. TCRdb processed the reads anew with MiXCR; each CDR3 protein has one entry. This sample has roughly 170,000 distinct CDR3 sequences, with about half found just once. The receptor was isolated from a human donor with aplastic anemia. Material: sorted CD4+, CD8+, or CD8+CD57+ T cells (not recorded which) from PBMCs. This sequence joins TRBV7-9 and TRBJ2-7; D is unresolved. Here the CDR3 reads CASSLINPYEQYF. The CDR3 DNA follows: TGTGCCAGCAGCTTGATCAACCCCTACGAGCAGTACTTC.